These T cell receptor beta chains were read from a single sample in a study of molecular identifiers for immune sequencing clone quantification. MiXCR, run by TCRdb on the PCR reads, gives a single entry per CDR3 protein. The repertoire holds some 680,000 distinct CDR3 sequences, with about 25% as singletons. The sample taken for sequencing was naive CD8+ T cells from blood, with Jurkat cell RNA spiked in. The receptors derive from a human donor in good health. Some libraries in this study had Jurkat cell RNA spiked in. CDR3s include the opening cysteine and the closing phenylalanine or tryptophan. A D gene is named only where the DNA matches it firmly. Only part of the rows carry a size: once, few, many, or a class if the clone is expanded.

V,D,J,size,DNA,CDR3
TRBV20-1,TRBD1,TRBJ1-3,few,TGCAGTGCTAGAGATCAGACAGGGGGTTTTGATACCATATATTTT,CSARDQTGGFDTIYF
TRBV14,TRBD1,TRBJ2-6,.,TGTGCCAGCAGCCAAGGGGGACAGAACTCTGGGGCCAACGTCCTGACTTTC,CASSQGGQNSGANVLTF
TRBV10-1,.,TRBJ1-6,.,TGCGCCAGCAGTGTTGGGACATCTTCACCCCTCCACTTT,CASSVGTSSPLHF
TRBV9,TRBD2,TRBJ2-4,.,TGTGCCAGCAGCGTAGCCGGGGGGGGACAAGCCAAAAACATTCAGTACTTC,CASSVAGGGQAKNIQYF
TRBV28,.,TRBJ2-5,.,TGTGCCAGCCTTGGGGAGACCCAGTACTTC,CASLGETQYF
TRBV6-2/TRBV6-3,TRBD1,TRBJ1-1,many,TGTGCCAGCAGCTACGGGACAGGGGGCTCTGAAGCTTTCTTT,CASSYGTGGSEAFF
TRBV7-8,TRBD2,TRBJ2-3,many,TGTGCCAGCAGCCCTGTAGCGGGGGAAGGAGATACGCAGTATTTT,CASSPVAGEGDTQYF
TRBV2,.,TRBJ2-5,.,TGTGCCAGCAGTGAAGGGGCCACTTGGACCGAGGAGACCCAGCACTTC,CASSEGATWTEETQHF
TRBV10-1,.,TRBJ2-2,.,TGCGTCTCCACTCGTTACACACCTACGGGACATCAGAACACCGGGGAGCTGTTTTTC,CVSTRYTPTGHQNTGELFF
TRBV4-3,TRBD2,TRBJ2-1,few,TGCGCCAGCAGCCAAGATACTTCAGCGGGGGCCTACAATGAGCAGTTCTTC,CASSQDTSAGAYNEQFF
TRBV27,.,TRBJ2-3,few,TGTGCCAGCAGTCCGAGGACAGTAAGCACAGATACGCAGTATTTT,CASSPRTVSTDTQYF
TRBV10-3,TRBD2,TRBJ2-7,.,TGTGCCATCAGTGACTCCACTAGCGGCGCCAGCTCCTACGAGCAGTACTTC,CAISDSTSGASSYEQYF
TRBV18,TRBD2,TRBJ2-7,.,TGTGCCAGCTCACCAGCTAGCGGGAGGATGGACGAGCAGTACTTC,CASSPASGRMDEQYF
TRBV6-2/TRBV6-3,.,TRBJ1-2,few,TGTGCCAGCAGTACAGGCTATGGCTACACCTTC,CASSTGYGYTF
TRBV27,.,TRBJ2-7,.,TGTGCCAGCAGTTTATCCGGTCCCCTCTACGAGCAGTACTTC,CASSLSGPLYEQYF
TRBV5-5,TRBD1,TRBJ2-3,many,TGTGCCAGCAGCTTTAGGACAGGTTCAACAGATACGCAGTATTTT,CASSFRTGSTDTQYF
TRBV7-9,.,TRBJ2-6,many,TGTGCCAGCAGCATCGCCGGGACCCCAAACACTGGGGCCAACGTCCTGACTTTC,CASSIAGTPNTGANVLTF
TRBV28,.,TRBJ2-1,.,TGTGCCAGCAGTTTATCCGGGGGCGGGGTTGAGCAGCTCTTC,CASSLSGGGVEQLF
TRBV6-1,.,TRBJ1-6,.,TGTGCCAGCAGTGAACCCACTCGACCTAGCCCTAATTCACCCCTCCACTTT,CASSEPTRPSPNSPLHF
TRBV6-1,.,TRBJ1-4,.,TGTGCCAGCAGTGAATGGGGGCAGGTATCCTTGCTGTTTTTT,CASSEWGQVSLLFF
TRBV4-3,.,TRBJ1-2,many,TGCGCCAGCAGCCGGAAACAGGACACATACTATGGCTACACCTTC,CASSRKQDTYYGYTF
TRBV24-1,TRBD1,TRBJ2-5,few,TGTGCCACCAGTCCCGGGACAGGGGGCGAGTGGGAGACCCAGTACTTC,CATSPGTGGEWETQYF